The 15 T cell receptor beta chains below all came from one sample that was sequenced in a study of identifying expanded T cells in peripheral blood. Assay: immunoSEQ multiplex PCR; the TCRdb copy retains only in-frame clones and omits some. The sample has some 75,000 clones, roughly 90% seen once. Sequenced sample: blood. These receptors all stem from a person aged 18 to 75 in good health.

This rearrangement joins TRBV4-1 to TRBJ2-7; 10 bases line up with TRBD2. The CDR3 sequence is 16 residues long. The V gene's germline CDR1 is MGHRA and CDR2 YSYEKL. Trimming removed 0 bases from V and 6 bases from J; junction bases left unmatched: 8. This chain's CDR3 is CASSQEGAGGPSEQYF. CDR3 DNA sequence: TGCGCCAGCAGCCAAGAAGGAGCGGGAGGGCCCAGCGAGCAGTACTTC.

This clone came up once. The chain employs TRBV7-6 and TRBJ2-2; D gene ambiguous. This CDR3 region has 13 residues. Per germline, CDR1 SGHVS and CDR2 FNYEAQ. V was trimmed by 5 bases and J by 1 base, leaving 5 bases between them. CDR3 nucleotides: TGTGCCAGCAGCAGGAGGAACACCGGGGAGCTGTTTTTT. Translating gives CASSRRNTGELFF.

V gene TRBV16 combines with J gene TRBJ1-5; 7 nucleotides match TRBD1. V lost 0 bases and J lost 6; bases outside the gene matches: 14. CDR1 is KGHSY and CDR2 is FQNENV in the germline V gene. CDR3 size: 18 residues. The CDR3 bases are TGTGCCAGCAGCCAATCCTGTGTTCAGCAGGGGGAGGGTCAGCCCCAGCATTTT. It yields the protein CASSQSCVQQGEGQPQHF.

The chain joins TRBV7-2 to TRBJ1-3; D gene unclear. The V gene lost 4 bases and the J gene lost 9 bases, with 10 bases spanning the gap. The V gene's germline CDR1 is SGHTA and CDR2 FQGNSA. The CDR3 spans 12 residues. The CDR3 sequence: CASSSVAGTIYF. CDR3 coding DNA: TGTGCCAGCAGCTCTGTGGCGGGCACCATATATTTT.

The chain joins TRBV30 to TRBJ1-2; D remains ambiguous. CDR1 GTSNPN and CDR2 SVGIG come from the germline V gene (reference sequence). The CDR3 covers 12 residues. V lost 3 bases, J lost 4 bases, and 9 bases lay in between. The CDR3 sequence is CAWRPKTYGYTF. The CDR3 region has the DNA TGTGCCTGGAGACCGAAGACCTATGGCTACACCTTC.

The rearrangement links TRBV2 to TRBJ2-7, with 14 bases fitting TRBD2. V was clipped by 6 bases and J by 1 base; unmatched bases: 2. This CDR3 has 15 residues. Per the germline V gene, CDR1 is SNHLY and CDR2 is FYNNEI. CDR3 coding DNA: TGTGCCAGCAGAGGACTAGCGGGAGGATCCTACGAGCAGTACTTC. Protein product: CASRGLAGGSYEQYF.

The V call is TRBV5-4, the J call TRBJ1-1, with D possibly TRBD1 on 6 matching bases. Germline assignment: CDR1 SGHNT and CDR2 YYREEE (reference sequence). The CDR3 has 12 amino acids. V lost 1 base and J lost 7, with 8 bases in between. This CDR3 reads CASSLSRGEAFF. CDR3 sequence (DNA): TGTGCCAGCAGCTTGTCCAGGGGTGAAGCTTTCTTT. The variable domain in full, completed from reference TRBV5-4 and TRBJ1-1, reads ETGVTQSPTHLIKTRGQQVTLRCSSQSGHNTVSWYQQALGQGPQFIFQYYREEENGRGNFPPRFSGLQFPNYSSELNVNALELDDSALYLCASSLSRGEAFFGQGTRLTVV.

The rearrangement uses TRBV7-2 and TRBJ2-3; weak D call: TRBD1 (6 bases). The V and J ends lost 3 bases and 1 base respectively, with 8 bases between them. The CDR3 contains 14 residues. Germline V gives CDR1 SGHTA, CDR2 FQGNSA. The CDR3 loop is CASSFNRGTDTQYF. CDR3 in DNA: TGTGCCAGCAGCTTTAACAGGGGCACAGATACGCAGTATTTT.

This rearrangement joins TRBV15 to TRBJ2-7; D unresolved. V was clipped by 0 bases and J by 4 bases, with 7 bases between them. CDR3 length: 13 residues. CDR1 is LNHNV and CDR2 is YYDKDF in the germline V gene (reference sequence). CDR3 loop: CATSRDFIYEQYF. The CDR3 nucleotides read TGTGCCACCAGCAGAGATTTCATTTACGAGCAGTACTTC.

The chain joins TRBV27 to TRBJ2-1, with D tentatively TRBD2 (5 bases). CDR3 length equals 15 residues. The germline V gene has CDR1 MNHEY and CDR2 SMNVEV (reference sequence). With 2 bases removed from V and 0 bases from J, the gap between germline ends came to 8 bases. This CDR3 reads CASSLGLSSYNEQFF. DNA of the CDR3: TGTGCCAGCAGTTTAGGACTCTCCTCCTACAATGAGCAGTTCTTC.

In DNA form, the CDR3 reads TGTGCCAGCAGCGACCCTGGACAGGGGAACCGCTGGGGAAACATTCAGTACTTC. Its translation is CASSDPGQGNRWGNIQYF. The chain recombines TRBV9 with TRBJ2-4; TRBD1 aligns across 9 bases. The germline V gene encodes CDR1 SGDLS and CDR2 YYNGEE. This CDR3 is built from 18 residues. The V segment lost 3 bases and the J segment 6 bases; nucleotides outside the gene matches: 16.

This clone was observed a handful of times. The CDR3 loop reads CASSVQVRNTIYF. CDR3 DNA: TGTGCCAGCAGTGTACAGGTTCGAAACACCATATATTTT. The chain employs TRBV28 and TRBJ1-3; the D gene is possibly TRBD1 (5 bases). Trimming stripped 5 bases from V and 5 bases from J, with 10 bases between. Looked up from germline, CDR1 is MDHEN and CDR2 is SYDVKM. The CDR3 spans 13 residues.

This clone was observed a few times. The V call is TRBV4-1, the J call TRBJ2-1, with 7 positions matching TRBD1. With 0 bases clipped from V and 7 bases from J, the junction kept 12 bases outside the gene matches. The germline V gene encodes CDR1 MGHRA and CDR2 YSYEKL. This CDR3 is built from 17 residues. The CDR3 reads CASSQDHRGKGANEQFF. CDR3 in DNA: TGCGCCAGCAGCCAAGATCACAGGGGAAAAGGGGCTAATGAGCAGTTCTTC.

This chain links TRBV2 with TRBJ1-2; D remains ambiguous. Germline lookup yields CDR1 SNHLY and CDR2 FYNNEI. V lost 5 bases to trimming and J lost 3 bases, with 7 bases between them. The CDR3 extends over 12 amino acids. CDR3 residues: CASSSPYYGYTF. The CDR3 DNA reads TGTGCCAGCAGTTCCCCTTACTATGGCTACACCTTC. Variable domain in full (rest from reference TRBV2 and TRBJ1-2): EPEVTQTPSHQVTQMGQEVILRCVPISNHLYFYWYRQILGQKVEFLVSFYNNEISEKSEIFDDQFSVERPDGSNFTLKIRSTKLEDSAMYFCASSSPYYGYTFGSGTRLTVV.

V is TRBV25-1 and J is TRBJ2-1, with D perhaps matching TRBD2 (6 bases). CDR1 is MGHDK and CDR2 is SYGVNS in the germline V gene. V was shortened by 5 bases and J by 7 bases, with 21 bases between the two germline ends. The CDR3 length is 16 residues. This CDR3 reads CASSHKEGLLRNEQFF. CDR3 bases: TGTGCCAGCAGTCATAAGGAGGGACTCCTACGGAATGAGCAGTTCTTC.